This T cell receptor beta chain was captured by sequencing in a study of T cells in Graves' hyperthyroidism and ophthalmopathy. This clonotype was counted at least ten times. TCR beta CDR3 region amplification was performed from RNA transcripts. First-round RT-PCR of the TCR CDR3 relied on the HTBI primer set. TCRdb fed the multiplex PCR reads into MiXCR, producing one record per CDR3 protein. The table records 350,000 or so distinct CDR3 sequences, 20% to 25% of them present only once. CDR3 size: 13 residues. V was clipped by 7 bases and J by 3 bases, with 9 bases between them. Germline CDR1 reads MNHNS; CDR2 reads SASEGT. PBMCs came from more than 9 ml fresh peripheral blood.

J is TRBJ2-2 and V is TRBV6-1, with D hard to call. Sample: blood. The receptor was derived from a woman between 45 and 65 years old with Graves' hyperthyroidism. The CDR3: CASKGGYTGELFF. CDR3 in DNA: TGTGCCAGCAAGGGCGGATACACCGGGGAGCTGTTTTTT.